This T cell receptor (beta chain) comes out of a study of blood T cell repertoires in COVID-19. Study overall: Italy, Spain and the United States were the sources of the convalescent and acute COVID-19 samples. Sample material is recorded as cDNA or gDNA derived from T cells, B-cell-depleted T cells, or PBMCs.

Methods used by the authors: Nucleated cell counts were estimated from reference gene primer amplification. Assay: immunoSEQ multiplex PCR; the TCRdb copy retains only in-frame clones and omits some. V and J calls and clone size are those listed in that table; D and trimming were worked out from the DNA. The table records about 120,000 clones, roughly nine tenths of them present only once. The CDR3 is 11 amino acids. The chain has TRBV12-1 and TRBJ1-2. TRBV12-1 is reported as a pseudogene. This TCR came from a man aged 50 or older with active COVID-19. Input material: peripheral blood. The CDR3: CASSREVGYTF. In DNA form, the CDR3 reads TGTGCCAGCAGCAGAGAGGTAGGCTACACCTTC.